Given below is one T cell receptor beta chain in context. Its antigen remains unknown. The data originate from a study of cytomegalovirus exposure and HLA in healthy donors. About the research overall: Later analysis reported that the 120 or so validation repertoires shared the platform of the approximately 690 first-cohort repertoires.

Sequencing used immunoSEQ multiplex PCR; TCRdb keeps in-frame clones, though not all of them. The sample records around 160,000 clones, more than 70% being singletons. This CDR3 contains 14 residues. Germline-derived CDR1 and CDR2 are SGHDT and YYEEEE. V shed 4 bases, J shed 3 bases, and the junction held 4 bases outside the gene matches. General study points: Researchers catalogued about 160 TCR beta chains as cytomegalovirus-associated. Researchers reported that three CMV-associated chains were confirmed in vitro as CMV antigen-specific.

This clonotype originated in a man between 18 and 29 years old in good health and CMV-seronegative. The rearrangement joins TRBV5-6 to TRBJ1-5, with 7 positions matching TRBD1. The sample was PBMCs. CDR3 nucleotides: TGTGCCAGCAGCCCGGGACAGCACAATCAGCCCCAGCATTTT. This translates into CASSPGQHNQPQHF.